Below, 10 T cell receptor beta chains from the same sample are listed, as sequenced in a study of shared clonotypes between healthy human individuals. The naive CD8 fraction comprised CD45RO-negative cells positively selected for CCR7 and excluded terminally differentiated effector memory CD45RA+ cells. Profiled with immunoSEQ multiplex PCR; TCRdb holds only in-frame clones, not every one. The profile shows hundreds of thousands of clones, 95% of them singletons. The sequenced sample was naive CD8+ T cells sorted from blood. All receptors derive from a woman under 40 in good health.

Regarding this clone: This sample includes further DNA sequences coding for the same CDR3. The rearrangement links TRBV28 to TRBJ2-7; 8 positions match TRBD2. V was clipped by 5 bases and J by 4 bases; unmatched bases: 4. Germline assignment: CDR1 MDHEN and CDR2 SYDVKM. The CDR3 is 13 residues long. CDR3 nucleotide sequence: TGTGCCAGCAGTCTCGGGAGGGCATACGAGCAGTACTTC. It encodes CASSLGRAYEQYF.

V is TRBV15 and J is TRBJ1-1; 8 nucleotides line up with TRBD1. V was clipped by 3 bases and J by 6 bases; unmatched bases: 3. Germline values: CDR1 LNHNV, CDR2 YYDKDF (reference sequence). CDR3 length: 13 residues. CDR3 sequence reads: CATSRDRASEAFF. In DNA, the CDR3 is TGTGCCACCAGCAGGGACAGGGCGTCTGAAGCTTTCTTT.

The rearrangement joins TRBV27 to TRBJ2-7; possibly TRBD2 for D (5 bases). The CDR3 loop spans 17 amino acids. Trimming removed 0 bases from V and 3 bases from J, with 18 bases in between. Germline-derived CDR1 and CDR2 are MNHEY and SMNVEV (reference sequence). CDR3 sequence: CASSLSMGSGSVYEQYF. The CDR3 coding sequence is TGTGCCAGCAGTTTATCGATGGGCTCGGGGTCCGTCTACGAGCAGTACTTC.

The chain combines TRBV19 with TRBJ2-7; 10 nucleotides line up with TRBD2. The J segment lost 3 bases and the V segment lost 3 bases, leaving 2 bases of the junction unmatched. The CDR3 has 14 amino acids. Germline V gives CDR1 LNHDA, CDR2 SQIVND (reference sequence). CDR3 amino acids: CASSMGLANYEQYF. CDR3 coding DNA: TGTGCCAGTAGTATGGGACTAGCGAACTACGAGCAGTACTTC.

Concerning this clone itself: Other DNA sequences in this sample translate to the same CDR3. The J gene is TRBJ2-7, the V gene TRBV13; a possible D gene is TRBD2 (5 bases). V lost 0 bases and J lost 0, with 6 bases in between. CDR3 size: 14 residues. Germline CDR1 reads PRHDT; CDR2 reads FYEKMQ (reference sequence). CDR3 protein: CASSLGGSSYEQYF. The CDR3, as DNA: TGTGCCAGCAGCTTAGGGGGGAGCTCCTACGAGCAGTACTTC. Looking up the rest from reference TRBV13 and TRBJ2-7 gives the full variable domain: AAGVIQSPRHLIKEKRETATLKCYPIPRHDTVYWYQQGPGQDPQFLISFYEKMQSDKGSIPDRFSAQQFSDYHSELNMSSLELGDSALYFCASSLGGSSYEQYFGPGTRLTVT.

The chain combines TRBV7-8 with TRBJ2-1, with 11 bases that match TRBD2. CDR1 and CDR2 from the germline V gene are SGHVS and FQNEAQ. V lost 8 bases to trimming and J lost 5 bases; unmatched junction nucleotides: 5. The CDR3 is 14 residues long. CDR3 bases: TGTGCCAGCGGACCACTAGCGGGAGACAATGAGCAGTTCTTC. This codes for CASGPLAGDNEQFF.

V is TRBV2 and J is TRBJ2-7, with D unclear. The CDR3 sequence is 12 residues long. Germline CDR1 is SNHLY and CDR2 is FYNNEI. V dropped 6 bases and J dropped 5 bases, with 11 bases sitting between them. The CDR3 nucleotides are TGTGCCAGCAGCCTGGGTATTAACGAGCAGTACTTC. Encoded protein: CASSLGINEQYF.

The chain carries TRBV5-6 and TRBJ2-7; 10 bases are a match to TRBD1. Trimming at V came to 3 bases and at J to 5 bases, leaving 5 bases not matched to a gene. The CDR3 sequence is 14 residues long. CDR1 and CDR2 (germline): SGHDT, YYEEEE. The CDR3 is CASSSGTGVNEQYF. The CDR3 coding sequence is TGTGCCAGCAGCTCGGGGACAGGGGTGAACGAGCAGTACTTC.

The rearrangement joins TRBV7-7 to TRBJ2-5, with TRBD2 matching 7 bases. The CDR3 has 16 amino acids. V shed 5 bases, J shed 2 bases, and the junction held 11 bases outside the gene matches. Looked up from germline, CDR1 is SSHAT and CDR2 is FNYEAQ (reference sequence). CDR3 coding DNA: TGTGCCAGCAGCCTAAGCGGGGCTAGCGGACAAGAGACCCAGTACTTC. Protein sequence: CASSLSGASGQETQYF.

J is TRBJ2-5 and V is TRBV7-6; TRBD2 aligns across 8 bases. The CDR3 consists of 22 residues. Germline CDR1 and CDR2: SGHVS and FNYEAQ. Trimming removed 2 bases from V and 0 bases from J; junction bases left unmatched: 23. Here the CDR3 reads CASSLRGMTSSMWREDQETQYF. DNA for the CDR3: TGTGCCAGCAGCTTAAGAGGAATGACTTCTTCGATGTGGCGGGAGGACCAAGAGACCCAGTACTTC. Based on the CDR3 plus reference TRBV7-6 and TRBJ2-5, the full variable domain is GAGVSQSPRYKVTKRGQDVALRCDPISGHVSLYWYRQALGQGPEFLTYFNYEAQQDKSGLPNDRFSAERPEGSISTLTIQRTEQRDSAMYRCASSLRGMTSSMWREDQETQYFGPGTRLLVL.